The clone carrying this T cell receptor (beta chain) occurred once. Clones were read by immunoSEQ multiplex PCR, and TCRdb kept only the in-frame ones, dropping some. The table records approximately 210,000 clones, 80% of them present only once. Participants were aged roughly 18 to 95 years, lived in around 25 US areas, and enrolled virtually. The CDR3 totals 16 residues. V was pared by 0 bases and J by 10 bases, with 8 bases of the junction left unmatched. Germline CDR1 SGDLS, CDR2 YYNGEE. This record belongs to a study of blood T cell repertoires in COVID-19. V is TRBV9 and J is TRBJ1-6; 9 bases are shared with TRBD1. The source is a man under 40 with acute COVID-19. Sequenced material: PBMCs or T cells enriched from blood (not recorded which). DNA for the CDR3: TGTGCCAGCAGCGTAGGGGGACAGGGCAATAGCTCACCCCTCCACTTT. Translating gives CASSVGGQGNSSPLHF.